The following is a T cell receptor (beta chain) sequence with its context. Its specificity is not known. Measured with immunoSEQ multiplex PCR; TCRdb has only the in-frame clones, and not every one. The sample consists of around 140,000 clones, roughly 90% of them appearing once. This record comes from a study of T cell responses to AZD1222 COVID-19 vaccine. General observations from the study: Regions 160-218 and 743-854 dominated among vaccine-associated CD4 TCRs spanning spike. Reportedly, close to half of spike-specific TCRs are directed against unmutated variant regions. Baseline seropositivity occurred in only six AZD1222 recipients. The donors showed a predominance of white British ancestry and of females, with possible underestimation of clonal diversity.

Germline CDR1 SGHRS, CDR2 YFSETQ. V was shortened by 0 bases and J by 2 bases, with 12 bases between the two germline ends. The length of the CDR3 is 15 residues. V gene TRBV5-1 combines with J gene TRBJ2-7; D unclear. Source: peripheral blood, taken on day 0 of AZD1222 vaccination. The clonotype originates from an adult in good health. The CDR3 loop is CASSLGGSGPYEQYF. The CDR3 bases are TGCGCCAGCAGCTTGGGAGGCTCAGGTCCCTACGAGCAGTACTTC. The whole variable domain, filled in from reference TRBV5-1 and TRBJ2-7, reads KAGVTQTPRYLIKTRGQQVTLSCSPISGHRSVSWYQQTPGQGLQFLFEYFSETQRNKGNFPGRFSGRQFSNSRSEMNVSTLELGDSALYLCASSLGGSGPYEQYFGPGTRLTVT.